This T cell receptor beta chain was identified in a study of T cells after yellow fever vaccination (dated by TCRdb to about 2019). General notes on the study: The SMART-Seq v4 Ultra Low Input RNA kit was used to prepare libraries from fractions with low cell numbers. Blood was drawn at multiple timepoints before and after primary and secondary immunization, with bulk PBMC replicates and cell subsets isolated. Bulk TCR alpha and beta repertoires were sequenced longitudinally to track T-cell clones before and after primary and booster YFV17D yellow fever vaccination. The cohort comprised two healthy male donors, one aged 18 to 30 and one aged 30 to 40 years. The investigation overall reported the following: The study included only a couple of donors, which limits how far the findings can be generalized. Computational filtering was needed because FACS-sorted repertoires could contain abundant contaminating clonotypes from the bulk population. The secondary T-cell response was found to be weaker but faster than the primary response, with a peak reached on day 5 rather than on day 15. A small share of clonotypes was detected in both CD4 and CD8 compartments, with the overlap likely arising from convergent recombination. After the booster, most clones that had expanded after primary vaccination were detected again (roughly 95% of CD4 and over 75% of CD8), suggesting broad maintenance of memory.

V lost 0 bases and J lost 7 bases; the stretch between them is 6 bases long. The CDR3 holds 12 amino acids from the cysteine to the phenylalanine. The kept DNA is CDR3 alone, 36 bases in frame from the first base. CDR1 is given as SQVTM and CDR2 as ANQGSEA, both from the germline V gene. TCR cDNA was made using 5'RACE template switching, a step that added a universal primer site and unique molecular identifiers. cDNA synthesis was primed from both the TCR alpha and TCR beta constant segments. Library amplification involved two PCR steps, and the second step added sample barcodes and sequencing adapters. Sequencing of the libraries was done on either Illumina HiSeq 2500 (2x100 bp) or NovaSeq (2x150 bp). The authors processed their data as follows. Demultiplexing of reads and collapsing into UMI consensus sequences were performed with MIGEC, and V(D)J alignment was carried out with MiXCR. Clonotypes responding to the vaccine were identified with edgeR on replicate PBMC samples, with the criteria of FDR below 0.01 and a log2 fold change above 5 up to day 15. Each bulk clonotype was labeled CD4 or CD8 based on which sequenced repertoire, CD4 or CD8, contained the clonotype at higher abundance. TCRdb redid the processing of the public reads, applying fastp at Q25 and MiXCR, and retained in-frame beta chains. Records with the same CDR3 protein are collapsed into one entry carrying the most frequent genes and DNA. TCRdb's processing, not the authors' own work, is the source of the V and J calls. Recorded for this sample are hundreds of thousands of distinct CDR3 sequences; 15% to 20% of them occurred a single time. Around an eighth of the sample is taken by the ten largest.

In the paper's terms, the treatment or condition label means: live attenuated yellow fever vaccine strain. At each blood-draw timepoint, two biological replicates of bulk PBMCs were collected. A standard Ficoll-Paque protocol was used to isolate PBMCs from peripheral blood. TriZol was used to extract RNA from bulk PBMCs, CD4 and CD8 fractions, and dextramer-positive and dextramer-negative fractions. On this clonotype itself: The antigen this receptor binds is unknown. Base qualities were left out, and no much larger clone turns up one base away.

The V and J genes are TRBV29-1 and TRBJ1-4; a confident D gene designation cannot be given. This TCR derives from a man aged 25 to 40 who received the YFV17D yellow fever vaccine. The sequencing here drew on PBMCs, taken 15 days after the yellow fever booster vaccination. The bases are TGCAGCGTTGAAGATGGGATTGAAAAACTGTTTTTT. This gives the protein CSVEDGIEKLFF.